One sample yielded the 29 T cell receptor beta chains listed below, sequenced in a study of CD8 T cells in ankylosing spondylitis. Each CDR3 protein is one row after TCRdb ran MiXCR on the 5' RACE reads. The table lists around 300,000 distinct CDR3 sequences, under 14% of them singletons. The sequencing sample was made of blood, either unsorted or a sorted T cell fraction (not recorded which). Receptor source: a female donor with ankylosing spondylitis or in good health (not recorded which).

This clonotype was counted ten times or more. V gene TRBV20-1 combines with J gene TRBJ2-3, with D possibly being TRBD2 (6 bases). The CDR3 length is 13 residues. V was shortened by 4 bases and J by 6 bases, with 14 bases between the two germline ends. CDR1 and CDR2 from the germline V gene are DFQATT and SNEGSKA (reference sequence). The CDR3 region is CSATPLGGDTQYF. DNA for the CDR3: TGCAGTGCTACCCCGCTGGGGGGTGATACGCAGTATTTT.

This clonotype was observed at least ten times. V gene TRBV24-1 combines with J gene TRBJ2-2; 10 positions agree with TRBD1. V shed 2 bases, J shed 3 bases, and the junction held 2 bases outside the gene matches. The CDR3 spans 16 residues. CDR1 is KGHDR and CDR2 is SFDVKD in the germline V gene. CDR3 amino acids: CATSDWGTGDTGELFF. CDR3 sequence (DNA): TGTGCCACCAGTGATTGGGGGACAGGGGACACCGGGGAGCTGTTTTTT.

This clonotype was recorded at least ten times. The V call is TRBV6-1, the J call TRBJ2-7; D is possibly TRBD1 or TRBD2 (5 bases each). CDR1 is MNHNS, CDR2 SASEGT, per germline. The V end lost 1 base, the J end lost 3 bases, and 10 bases lay between the germline ends. The CDR3 spans 14 residues. As DNA, the CDR3 is TGTGCCAGCAGTGAAGGGGGGTTCGTCTACGAGCAGTACTTC. Encoded protein: CASSEGGFVYEQYF.

This clonotype was counted many times. This chain uses TRBV24-1 with TRBJ2-1; possibly TRBD1 for D (5 bases). Germline V gene lookup returns CDR1 KGHDR and CDR2 SFDVKD. The CDR3 covers 13 residues. The V end lost 6 bases, the J end lost 9 bases, and 14 bases lay between the germline ends. DNA for the CDR3: TGTGCCACCAGTTGGATGCAGCAGGGTGAGCAGTTCTTC. As protein: CATSWMQQGEQFF.

There are many counts of this clonotype. This chain connects TRBV20-1 to TRBJ2-2, with 7 nucleotides matching TRBD1. This CDR3 is built from 16 residues. With V trimmed by 0 bases and J by 6 bases, 10 bases remained unmatched. From germline, CDR1 is DFQATT and CDR2 SNEGSKA (reference sequence). CDR3 protein: CSARDSETGMAGELFF. The CDR3 DNA is TGCAGTGCTAGAGATTCTGAGACAGGGATGGCCGGGGAGCTGTTTTTT.

This clonotype was seen a handful of times. The V gene is TRBV5-1, the J gene TRBJ2-2; either TRBD1 or TRBD2 may fit D (6 bases each). Trimming cost V 3 bases and J 2 bases, with 14 bases left between them. The length of the CDR3 is 16 residues. Germline assignment: CDR1 SGHRS and CDR2 YFSETQ. CDR3 region: CASSSGGTYNTGELFF. DNA for the CDR3: TGCGCCAGCAGCTCAGGCGGGACATATAACACCGGGGAGCTGTTTTTT.

The chain has TRBV5-1 and TRBJ1-6; no clear D gene. CDR1 and CDR2 (germline): SGHRS, YFSETQ. V lost 2 bases and J 2 bases, leaving 8 bases between the germline ends. The CDR3 length is 15 residues. CDR3 coding DNA: TGCGCCAGCAGCTTTGGAGACGCCTATAATTCACCCCTCCACTTT. It specifies CASSFGDAYNSPLHF.

This clonotype was observed many times. The chain is built from TRBV5-1 and TRBJ1-5; perhaps TRBD1 as D (5 bases). Germline CDR1 SGHRS, CDR2 YFSETQ. The CDR3 spans 16 residues. Trimming stripped 4 bases from V and 1 base from J, with 15 bases between. Here the CDR3 DNA reads TGCGCCAGCAGCCCCGGGGCGGCGGTGAGCAATCAGCCCCAGCATTTT. Translating it yields CASSPGAAVSNQPQHF.

This clonotype was detected a few times. The chain is built from TRBV29-1 and TRBJ2-3, with a tentative D call TRBD1 (5 bases). V lost 7 bases and J 2 bases, leaving 10 bases between the germline ends. The CDR3 has 12 amino acids. From germline, CDR1 is SQVTM and CDR2 ANQGSEA. CDR3 protein: CSAEGATDTQYF. Here the CDR3 DNA reads TGCAGCGCCGAAGGGGCCACAGATACGCAGTATTTT.

J is TRBJ2-1 and V is TRBV18; 8 nucleotides agree with TRBD1. The V segment lost 3 bases and the J segment 3 bases; nucleotides outside the gene matches: 4. The length of the CDR3 is 15 residues. Per germline, CDR1 KGHSH and CDR2 LQKENI. CDR3 coding DNA: TGTGCCAGCTCACCGGTACAGGGGGACTACAATGAGCAGTTCTTC. This gives the protein CASSPVQGDYNEQFF.

The table lists this clonotype with many counts. The gene calls are TRBV12-3 or TRBV12-4 and TRBJ1-1; TRBD1 is a possible D gene (6 bases). The length of the CDR3 is 15 residues. Trimming shortened V by 8 bases and J by 1 base, and 17 bases separated the two germline ends. CDR3 loop: CASSSGVFGNTEAFF. The CDR3, as DNA: TGTGCCAGCTCATCAGGGGTCTTCGGGAACACTGAAGCTTTCTTT.

The chain uses TRBV5-1 and TRBJ2-7; TRBD1 might be the D (6 bases). V was clipped by 4 bases and J by 5 bases, with 13 bases between them. Germline loops: CDR1 SGHRS, CDR2 YFSETQ. This CDR3 is built from 13 residues. CDR3 sequence: CASSHTQGNEQYF. As DNA, the CDR3 is TGCGCCAGCAGCCATACGCAGGGGAACGAGCAGTACTTC.

This clonotype was seen ten or more times. The chain uses TRBV5-1 and TRBJ2-2; TRBD1 agrees at 7 bases. Germline lookup yields CDR1 SGHRS and CDR2 YFSETQ. The CDR3 is 15 residues long. Trimming at V came to 4 bases and at J to 1 base, leaving 4 bases not matched to a gene. The CDR3 here is CASSGTGVNTGELFF. The CDR3 DNA sequence: TGCGCCAGCAGCGGAACAGGGGTGAACACCGGGGAGCTGTTTTTT. The complete variable domain, with remaining parts taken from reference TRBV5-1 and TRBJ2-2, reads KAGVTQTPRYLIKTRGQQVTLSCSPISGHRSVSWYQQTPGQGLQFLFEYFSETQRNKGNFPGRFSGRQFSNSRSEMNVSTLELGDSALYLCASSGTGVNTGELFFGEGSRLTVL.

Ten or more counts support this clonotype. This chain connects TRBV5-1 to TRBJ2-5; a possible D gene is TRBD2 (6 bases). From germline, CDR1 is SGHRS and CDR2 YFSETQ. This CDR3 is 13 amino acids long. Trimming pared 3 bases from V and 5 bases from J, leaving 11 bases between. The CDR3 protein is CASSSRAGETQYF. In DNA form, the CDR3 reads TGCGCCAGCAGCTCCAGAGCGGGTGAGACCCAGTACTTC. The entire variable domain, with the rest obtained from reference TRBV5-1 and TRBJ2-5, is as follows: KAGVTQTPRYLIKTRGQQVTLSCSPISGHRSVSWYQQTPGQGLQFLFEYFSETQRNKGNFPGRFSGRQFSNSRSEMNVSTLELGDSALYLCASSSRAGETQYFGPGTRLLVL.

This clonotype was seen at least ten times. The chain uses TRBV20-1 and TRBJ1-6; D is possibly TRBD1 (5 bases). Per the germline V gene, CDR1 is DFQATT and CDR2 is SNEGSKA (reference sequence). The V end lost 0 bases, the J end lost 3 bases, and 15 bases lay between the germline ends. The CDR3 is 17 residues long. The CDR3 DNA sequence: TGCAGTGCTAGAGATGAAAGGGGTCAACTCTATAATTCACCCCTCCACTTT. Translation gives CSARDERGQLYNSPLHF.

The chain joins TRBV5-4 to TRBJ2-1, with D perhaps TRBD2 (6 bases). Germline values: CDR1 SGHNT, CDR2 YYREEE (reference sequence). The CDR3 contains 15 residues. V was trimmed by 0 bases and J by 7 bases, leaving 14 bases between them. CDR3 loop: CASSLVGGLGNEQFF. CDR3 DNA: TGTGCCAGCAGCTTGGTTGGAGGGCTTGGGAATGAGCAGTTCTTC.

This clonotype has ten or more counts. The chain employs TRBV5-5 and TRBJ2-3, with 9 bases aligning to TRBD2. The germline V gene encodes CDR1 SGHKS and CDR2 YYEKEE (reference sequence). V lost 2 bases, J lost 3 bases, and 7 bases stayed unmatched. There are 16 residues in the CDR3. CDR3 sequence reads: CASSLNLAGETDTQYF. For the CDR3, the DNA is TGTGCCAGCAGCTTAAATTTAGCGGGAGAAACAGATACGCAGTATTTT.

In this sample, this clonotype turned up many times. The gene calls are TRBV4-1 and TRBJ2-7; TRBD1 aligns across 11 bases. V lost 5 bases, J lost 2 bases, and 5 bases stayed unmatched. The CDR3 runs 15 residues. Germline values: CDR1 MGHRA, CDR2 YSYEKL. The CDR3 DNA reads as TGCGCCAGCAGCAAGGGACAGGGGGTTCCCTACGAGCAGTACTTC. It specifies CASSKGQGVPYEQYF.

As regards this clonotype: A read error may explain this, as a much larger clone is one base away. The genes are TRBV20-1 and TRBJ2-5; D tentatively reads TRBD1 or TRBD2 (5 bases each). CDR3 length: 13 residues. Germline CDR1 is DFQATT and CDR2 is SNEGSKA (reference sequence). The chain's CDR3 is CRNTGDSGETQYF. CDR3 sequence (DNA): TGCAGGAATACCGGAGACAGCGGAGAGACCCAGTACTTC.

This clonotype came up many times. The chain has TRBV9 and TRBJ1-3, with a tentative D call TRBD1 (6 bases). The CDR3 runs 15 residues. Germline V CDR1 and CDR2: SGDLS, YYNGEE. Trimming left V 3 bases short and J 0 bases short, with 10 bases between. The CDR3 nucleotides read TGTGCCAGCAGCGCGGACAGTCACTCTGGAAACACCATATATTTT. It yields the protein CASSADSHSGNTIYF.

This chain joins TRBV6-1 and TRBJ2-7; 7 bases align to TRBD2. Losses at the gene ends were 6 bases for V and 5 bases for J; bases not matched to a gene: 16. The germline CDR1 and CDR2 sequences are MNHNS and SASEGT. There are 16 residues in the CDR3. Here the CDR3 DNA reads TGTGCCAGCAGCTCCCGGCGGGCTAGCGGTACCCACGAGCAGTACTTC. It encodes CASSSRRASGTHEQYF.

This clonotype was detected a few times. This rearrangement joins TRBV12-3 or TRBV12-4 to TRBJ2-7; 10 positions match TRBD1. V shed 7 bases and J 3 bases; nucleotides not matched to a gene: 6. The CDR3 is 14 amino acids. The CDR3 DNA is TGTGCCAGCACCCAGGGACAGGGGTACTACGAGCAGTACTTC. It translates to CASTQGQGYYEQYF.

This clonotype was detected many times. V and J are TRBV12-3 or TRBV12-4 and TRBJ1-5; D ambiguous. Trimming removed 2 bases from V and 0 bases from J, with 5 bases in between. The CDR3 loop spans 14 amino acids. This CDR3 reads CASSLSPSNQPQHF. CDR3 DNA: TGTGCCAGCAGTTTATCTCCTAGCAATCAGCCCCAGCATTTT.

The sample holds many counts of this clonotype. This sequence joins TRBV12-3 or TRBV12-4 and TRBJ2-1; TRBD1 matches at 10 bases. This CDR3 comprises 17 residues. V shed 1 base, J shed 5 bases, and the junction held 8 bases outside the gene matches. The CDR3 here is CASSLGLMDRGNNEQFF. For the CDR3, the DNA is TGTGCCAGCAGTTTAGGGCTAATGGACAGGGGGAACAATGAGCAGTTCTTC.

The table lists this clonotype with many counts. The chain employs TRBV5-1 and TRBJ1-5; D uncertain. The CDR3 runs to 15 residues. V was pared by 0 bases and J by 0 bases, with 7 bases between. Germline CDR1 SGHRS, CDR2 YFSETQ. The CDR3 here is CASSLDGYSNQPQHF. The CDR3 coding sequence is TGCGCCAGCAGCTTGGACGGATATAGCAATCAGCCCCAGCATTTT.

This clonotype has at least ten counts. The chain is built from TRBV7-2 and TRBJ2-1; 9 bases fit TRBD2. CDR1 SGHTA and CDR2 FQGNSA come from the germline V gene. This CDR3 contains 14 residues. Unmatched junction bases numbered 6, after V lost 7 bases and J lost 5 bases. The CDR3 DNA is TGTGCCAGCAACCGGGCGGGGGGGAACAATGAGCAGTTCTTC. This translates into CASNRAGGNNEQFF.

The rearrangement uses TRBV20-1 and TRBJ2-5, with 8 positions matching TRBD2. With 3 bases clipped from V and 7 bases from J, the junction kept 16 bases outside the gene matches. CDR3 length: 16 amino acids. The V gene's germline CDR1 is DFQATT and CDR2 SNEGSKA (reference sequence). CDR3 amino acids: CSARRLLAAGEGTQYF. The CDR3 nucleotides are TGCAGTGCTAGGCGCTTACTAGCGGCTGGGGAGGGGACCCAGTACTTC.

Of note for this clonotype: This clone may be a read error of a much larger clone one base away. The chain is built from TRBV7-2 and TRBJ2-1, with a possible D match to TRBD2 (6 bases). Germline V gene data show CDR1 as SGHTA and CDR2 as FQGNSA. The CDR3 is 15 residues long. This chain's CDR3 is CASSLNPRGIDERFF. The CDR3 DNA reads TGTGCCAGCAGCTTAAACCCCCGGGGGATCGATGAGCGGTTCTTC.

Only one count was recorded for this clonotype. The chain links TRBV5-5 to TRBJ2-4; the D is unclear. The V end was cut by 6 bases, the J end by 0 bases, with 19 bases between. CDR1 is SGHKS and CDR2 is YYEKEE in the germline V gene (reference sequence). This CDR3 spans 17 amino acids. In DNA form, the CDR3 reads TGTGCCAGCATCCAACTCAGAGGCCCGTCAGCCAAAAACATTCAGTACTTC. Translating it yields CASIQLRGPSAKNIQYF.